Listed below are T cell receptor beta chains from one sample, sequenced in a study of CD8 T cells in Susac syndrome. MiXCR, applied by TCRdb to the immunoSEQ multiplex PCR reads, yields one record per CDR3 protein. The sample holds some 300,000 distinct CDR3 sequences, approximately 91% seen once. Sequences were obtained from CD8+ T cells from PBMCs. The source of these receptors is a human donor with multiple sclerosis. Each CDR3 is given with its conserved first and last residue. The D gene is left open where the match is weak. Not all rows give a size; the values are once, few, many and, for expanded clones, a class.

D gene	clone size	V gene	CDR3 length	J gene	CDR3 DNA	CDR3 protein
TRBD2	.	TRBV6-1	12	TRBJ2-5	TGTGCCAGCAGCCCCCCGGGAGGGACCCAGTACTTC	CASSPPGGTQYF
TRBD2	.	TRBV6-1	15	TRBJ2-3	TGTGCCAGCATAAAATTAGCGGGAGAGGCAGATACGCAGTATTTT	CASIKLAGEADTQYF
.	once	TRBV27	16	TRBJ2-7	TGTGCCAGCAGTCCGTCGGTGGGGGACGGAACCTACGAGCAGTACTTC	CASSPSVGDGTYEQYF
.	.	TRBV30	12	TRBJ1-1	TGTGCCTGGAGTGTGGCAGACACTGAAGCTTTCTTT	CAWSVADTEAFF
.	.	TRBV6-6	13	TRBJ1-1	TGTGCCAGCAGTTACAAGGAGAACACTGAAGCTTTCTTT	CASSYKENTEAFF
.	.	TRBV5-8	15	TRBJ2-3	TGTGCCAGCAGCTTGTGGGGATCGGGCGCAGATACGCAGTATTTT	CASSLWGSGADTQYF
.	.	TRBV4-1	13	TRBJ2-7	TGCGCCAGCAGCCCCGCGGATGTCTACGAGCAGTACTTC	CASSPADVYEQYF
.	.	TRBV9	12	TRBJ2-3	TGTGCCAGCAGCCCACCGGACCACACGCAGTATTTT	CASSPPDHTQYF
TRBD1	.	TRBV5-5	16	TRBJ2-6	TGTGCCAGCAGTCAAGAACAGGGGTATGGGGCCAACGTCCTGACTTTC	CASSQEQGYGANVLTF
TRBD1	.	TRBV19	13	TRBJ2-1	TGTGCCAGTAGACAGGGGTCCTACAATGAGCAGTTCTTC	CASRQGSYNEQFF
.	.	TRBV7-9	13	TRBJ2-7	TGTGCCAGCAGCCCCACAGGGAACTACGAGCAGTACTTC	CASSPTGNYEQYF